This TCR beta chain originates from a study of blood T cell repertoires in COVID-19. Turning to the study itself: Sites in the United States, Italy and Spain provided acute and convalescent COVID-19 samples. Nucleic acid was either cDNA or gDNA, and it came from T cells, B-cell-depleted T cells, or PBMCs.

Source study methods: For nucleated cells, counts were estimated from reference gene primer amplification. Repertoires were generated with immunoSEQ multiplex PCR, while TCRdb's copy carries only in-frame clones and drops some. V and J calls and clone size follow that table, whereas D and trimming were derived from the DNA. The sample yields roughly 250,000 clones, 88% seen once. Material for sequencing was peripheral blood. The TCR comes from a woman between 35 and 50 years old who had recovered from COVID-19.

The CDR3 DNA reads as TGTGCCAGCAGTCCGGGTATCATGGCAGGGAGGACCGGGGAGCTGTTTTTT. Amino acid sequence: CASSPGIMAGRTGELFF. J is TRBJ2-2 and V is TRBV5-4, with D tentatively TRBD2 (6 bases). The CDR3 runs 17 residues. Trimming cost V 5 bases and J 5 bases, with 22 bases left between them. The V gene's germline CDR1 is SGHNT and CDR2 YYREEE (reference sequence).